This T cell receptor beta chain was recorded in a study of T cell repertoires in cytomegalovirus infection. This clonotype was seen a handful of times. V dropped 0 bases and J dropped 5 bases, with 11 bases sitting between them. CDR1 and CDR2 (germline): MNHEY, SVGEGT. This CDR3 spans 15 amino acids. A single record per CDR3 protein comes from TCRdb applying MiXCR to the reads. The sample lists about 260,000 distinct CDR3 sequences; about 13% were seen once. The receptor's source is a human donor in good health (CMV status not recorded). Some clones in this sample may be carry-over from other donors' samples. The chain is built from TRBV6-2 or TRBV6-3 and TRBJ2-1; TRBD1 or TRBD2 may be the D gene (5 bases each). Material for sequencing was PBMCs. The CDR3 DNA is TGTGCCAGCAGTTACTCGACTAAAGGGGACAATGAGCAGTTCTTC. Its translation: CASSYSTKGDNEQFF.